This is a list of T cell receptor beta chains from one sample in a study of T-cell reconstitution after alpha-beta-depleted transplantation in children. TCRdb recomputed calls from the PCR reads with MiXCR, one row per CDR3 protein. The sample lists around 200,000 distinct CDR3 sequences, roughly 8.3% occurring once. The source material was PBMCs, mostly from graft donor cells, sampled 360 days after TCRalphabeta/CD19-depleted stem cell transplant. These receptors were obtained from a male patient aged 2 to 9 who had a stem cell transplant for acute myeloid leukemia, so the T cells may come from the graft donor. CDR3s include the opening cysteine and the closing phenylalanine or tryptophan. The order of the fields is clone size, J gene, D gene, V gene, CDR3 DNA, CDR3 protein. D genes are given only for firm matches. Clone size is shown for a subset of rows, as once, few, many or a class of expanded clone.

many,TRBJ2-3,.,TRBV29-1,TGCAGCGCCGACCCGGAGGGCACAGATACGCAGTATTTT,CSADPEGTDTQYF
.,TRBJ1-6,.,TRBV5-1,TGCGCCAGCAGCCCTGAACCCGATTCGCCCCTCCACTTT,CASSPEPDSPLHF
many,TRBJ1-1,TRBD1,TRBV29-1,TGCAGCGTTACATACAGGGGGCTCACTGAAGCTTTCTTT,CSVTYRGLTEAFF
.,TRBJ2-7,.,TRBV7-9,TGTGCCAGCAGCCGCCCTGGGGCCTACGAGCAGTACTTC,CASSRPGAYEQYF
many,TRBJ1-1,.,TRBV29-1,TGCAGCGTTGGACCGGGAGAAGCTTTCTTT,CSVGPGEAFF
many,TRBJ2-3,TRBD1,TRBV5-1,TGCGCCAGCAGCCAAAGGGACAGGGGGCGCACAGATACGCAGTATTTT,CASSQRDRGRTDTQYF
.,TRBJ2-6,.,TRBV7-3,TGTGCCAGCAGCTCCCCTGGGATAGGGGCCGTCCTGACTTTC,CASSSPGIGAVLTF
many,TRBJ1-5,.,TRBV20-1,TGCAGTGCTAGTAGGTCCCTAGATCAGCCCCAGCATTTT,CSASRSLDQPQHF
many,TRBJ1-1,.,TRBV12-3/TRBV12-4,TGTGCCAGCAGACCAGGGACCGAAGGGATTGAAGCTTTCTTT,CASRPGTEGIEAFF
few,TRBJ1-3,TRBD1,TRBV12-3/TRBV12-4,TGTGCCAGCAGTCCCCGGGACAGCTTTGCTGGAAACACCATATATTTT,CASSPRDSFAGNTIYF
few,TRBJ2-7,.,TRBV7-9,TGTGCCAGCACCCCCTCCGGTAACTACAACTACGAGCAGTACTTC,CASTPSGNYNYEQYF
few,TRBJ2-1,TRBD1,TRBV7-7,TGTGCTAGCAGCTTAGAGGGCGGACAGGGCCCCTACAATGAGCAGTTCTTC,CASSLEGGQGPYNEQFF
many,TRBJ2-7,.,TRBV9,TGTGCCAGCAGCGTAGGCAGGGCGGCGTCCGAGCAGTACTTC,CASSVGRAASEQYF
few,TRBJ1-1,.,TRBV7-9,TGTGCCAGCAGCATCAAACGGAGGAACACTGAAGCTTTCTTT,CASSIKRRNTEAFF
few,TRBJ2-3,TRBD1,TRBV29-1,TGCAGCGTTGAAGCGGACAGGAGCACAGATACGCAGTATTTT,CSVEADRSTDTQYF
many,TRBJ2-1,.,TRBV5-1,TGCGCCAGCAGCTTGAGGGTGAGGGGACTCCCTCCTTCCTACAATGAGCAGTTCTTC,CASSLRVRGLPPSYNEQFF
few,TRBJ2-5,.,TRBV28,TGTGCCAGCAGCCAACTAGCCCGGAGGAGTGAGACCCAGTACTTC,CASSQLARRSETQYF